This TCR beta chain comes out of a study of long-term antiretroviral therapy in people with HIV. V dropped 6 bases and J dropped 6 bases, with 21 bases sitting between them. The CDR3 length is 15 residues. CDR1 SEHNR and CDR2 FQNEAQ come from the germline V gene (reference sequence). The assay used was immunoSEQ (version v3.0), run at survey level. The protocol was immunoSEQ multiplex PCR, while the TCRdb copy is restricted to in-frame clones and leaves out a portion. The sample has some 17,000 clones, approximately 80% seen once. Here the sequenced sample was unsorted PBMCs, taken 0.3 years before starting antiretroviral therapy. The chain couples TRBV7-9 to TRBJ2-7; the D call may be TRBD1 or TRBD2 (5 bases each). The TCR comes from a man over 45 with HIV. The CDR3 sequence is CASSFSLGVRVEQYF. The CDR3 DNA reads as TGTGCCAGCAGTTTCAGTCTGGGGGTCCGGGTCGAGCAGTACTTC. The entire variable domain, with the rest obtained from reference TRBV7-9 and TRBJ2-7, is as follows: DTGVSQNPRHKITKRGQNVTFRCDPISEHNRLYWYRQTLGQGPEFLTYFQNEAQLEKSRLLSDRFSAERPKGSFSTLEIQRTEQGDSAMYLCASSFSLGVRVEQYFGPGTRLTVT.